The 24 T cell receptor beta chains below were found in one sample sequenced in a study of long-term antiretroviral therapy in people with HIV. Sequencing relied on immunoSEQ assay v3.0, run at survey level. The repertoire was sequenced with immunoSEQ multiplex PCR; TCRdb's copy has only in-frame clones and lacks some. In the table there are tens of thousands of clones, approximately 88% of which are singletons. Source: unsorted PBMCs, taken approximately 6.2 years after starting antiretroviral therapy. All receptors come from a man aged 25 to 40 with HIV.

The rearrangement joins TRBV7-9 to TRBJ2-1; tentatively, D is TRBD2 (5 bases). This CDR3 region has 18 residues. Trimming took 6 bases from V and 3 from J, leaving 24 bases between them. In germline, CDR1 is SEHNR, CDR2 FQNEAQ (reference sequence). The CDR3 DNA reads as TGTGCCAGCAGTATGAGGCCTAGCTTGAACATGTTCTACAATGAGCAGTTCTTC. Amino acid sequence: CASSMRPSLNMFYNEQFF.

The V and J genes are TRBV5-1 and TRBJ2-5; tentatively, D is TRBD1 or TRBD2 (5 bases each). The DNA end lines up better with TRBJ2-7; the J call may be wrong. There are 14 residues in the CDR3. Looked up from germline, CDR1 is SGHRS and CDR2 is YFSETQ. The CDR3 spells CASSPRDASYEQYF. The DNA of the CDR3 is TGCGCCAGCAGCCCTCGGGACGCCTCCTACGAGCAGTACTTC.

V usage is TRBV28 and J usage is TRBJ2-7; 9 nucleotides agree with TRBD1. The CDR3 runs 14 residues. The germline V gene encodes CDR1 MDHEN and CDR2 SYDVKM. V gave up 5 bases and J gave up 3 bases; unmatched junction bases: 5. The CDR3 protein is CASSGTGPLYEQYF. As DNA, the CDR3 is TGTGCCAGCAGTGGGACAGGGCCCCTCTACGAGCAGTACTTC.

V is TRBV19 and J is TRBJ1-1; D might be TRBD1 (5 bases). CDR3 size: 13 residues. V was clipped by 7 bases and J by 1 base, with 10 bases between them. In germline, CDR1 is LNHDA, CDR2 SQIVND (reference sequence). The CDR3 is CASKWTPNTEAFF. In nucleotides, the CDR3 is TGTGCCAGTAAATGGACACCGAACACTGAAGCTTTCTTT.

This clone has only one observation. The rearrangement links TRBV27 to TRBJ2-7; no firm D call. The CDR3 runs to 12 residues. Trimming cost V 4 bases and J 3 bases, with 7 bases left between them. The germline gives CDR1 MNHEY, CDR2 SMNVEV (reference sequence). The CDR3 region is CASSYGGYEQYF. The CDR3 DNA is TGTGCCAGCAGTTACGGCGGCTACGAGCAGTACTTC.

The V call is TRBV27, the J call TRBJ1-2, with D unclear. V was trimmed by 8 bases and J by 5 bases, leaving 15 bases between them. The germline V gene has CDR1 MNHEY and CDR2 SMNVEV (reference sequence). This CDR3 comprises 13 residues. The CDR3 DNA sequence: TGTGCCAGCCGGTCGAACTTAGCATATGGCTACACCTTC. It translates to CASRSNLAYGYTF.

The J gene is TRBJ1-4, the V gene TRBV4-1; D is unresolved. Per germline, CDR1 MGHRA and CDR2 YSYEKL. Trimming removed 0 bases from V and 6 bases from J, with 11 bases in between. The CDR3 spans 15 residues. The CDR3 coding sequence is TGCGCCAGCAGCCAAGAGGACGGACGGCATGAAAAACTGTTTTTT. Translating it yields CASSQEDGRHEKLFF.

The V call is TRBV20-1, the J call TRBJ1-2, with D hard to call. V lost 6 bases and J lost 5, with 10 bases in between. Germline V CDR1 and CDR2: DFQATT, SNEGSKA (reference sequence). The CDR3 consists of 11 residues. The CDR3 is CSAWGGYGYTF. The CDR3 DNA is TGCAGTGCGTGGGGTGGGTATGGCTACACCTTC.

This chain connects TRBV9 to TRBJ1-4; D gene unclear. V was shortened by 3 bases and J by 0 bases, with 6 bases between the two germline ends. CDR1 is SGDLS and CDR2 is YYNGEE in the germline V gene. The CDR3 is 14 amino acids. CDR3 sequence: CASSDAATNEKLFF. CDR3 coding DNA: TGTGCCAGCAGCGACGCTGCAACTAATGAAAAACTGTTTTTT. The full variable domain, completed using reference TRBV9 and TRBJ1-4, is DSGVTQTPKHLITATGQRVTLRCSPRSGDLSVYWYQQSLDQGLQFLIQYYNGEERAKGNILERFSAQQFPDLHSELNLSSLELGDSALYFCASSDAATNEKLFFGSGTQLSVL.

V gene TRBV5-4 combines with J gene TRBJ2-2; tentative D call: TRBD1 (6 bases). The CDR3 length is 16 residues. Germline values: CDR1 SGHNT, CDR2 YYREEE (reference sequence). Trimming stripped 4 bases from V and 5 bases from J, with 18 bases between. This chain's CDR3 is CASSINRELETGELFF. CDR3 in DNA: TGTGCCAGCAGCATAAACAGGGAGTTGGAAACCGGGGAGCTGTTTTTT.

This clone was seen a few times. V gene TRBV7-2 combines with J gene TRBJ2-7; D may be TRBD1 (6 bases). Germline loops: CDR1 SGHTA, CDR2 FQGNSA. V lost 5 bases, J lost 7 bases, and 12 bases lay in between. The length of the CDR3 is 12 residues. The CDR3 sequence is CASSLTGYEQYF. The CDR3 nucleotides read TGTGCCAGCAGCCTCACAGGGTATGAGCAGTACTTC.

This rearrangement joins TRBV6-5 to TRBJ1-5; no clear D. V gave up 2 bases and J gave up 0 bases, with 8 bases separating them. The CDR3 sequence is 15 residues long. Looked up from germline, CDR1 is MNHEY and CDR2 is SVGAGI. CDR3 protein: CASSYEGGSNQPQHF. In DNA, the CDR3 is TGTGCCAGCAGTTACGAGGGTGGTAGCAATCAGCCCCAGCATTTT.

The rearrangement joins TRBV6-1 to TRBJ2-7, with TRBD1 identical over 7 bases. There are 13 residues in the CDR3. J lost 2 bases, V lost 8 bases, and 6 bases had no gene match. Germline CDR1 reads MNHNS; CDR2 reads SASEGT. The CDR3 DNA reads as TGTGCCAGCGGAAACAGGGGCCCCTACGAGCAGTACTTC. Translated, it gives CASGNRGPYEQYF.

The J gene is TRBJ1-4, the V gene TRBV2, with TRBD1 as a possible D gene (6 bases). The CDR3 totals 12 residues. With 10 bases removed from V and 7 bases from J, the gap between germline ends came to 13 bases. Per germline, CDR1 SNHLY and CDR2 FYNNEI. CDR3 amino acids: CATQGTPEKLFF. The DNA for the CDR3 is TGTGCCACCCAGGGGACACCTGAAAAACTGTTTTTT.

The chain employs TRBV14 and TRBJ2-6; D gene unclear. Germline V lookup: CDR1 SGHDN, CDR2 FVKESK. Trimming removed 4 bases from V and 0 bases from J, with 10 bases in between. This CDR3 has 16 amino acids. The CDR3 reads CASSPLVNSGANVLTF. CDR3 DNA sequence: TGTGCCAGCAGCCCCCTGGTCAACTCTGGGGCCAACGTCCTGACTTTC. Full variable domain (outside the CDR3, taken from reference TRBV14 and TRBJ2-6): EAGVTQFPSHSVIEKGQTVTLRCDPISGHDNLYWYRRVMGKEIKFLLHFVKESKQDESGMPNNRFLAERTGGTYSTLKVQPAELEDSGVYFCASSPLVNSGANVLTFGAGSRLTVL.

V and J are TRBV7-8 and TRBJ2-1; D could derive from TRBD1 or TRBD2 (6 bases each). V was clipped by 5 bases and J by 1 base, with 18 bases between them. The germline V gene has CDR1 SGHVS and CDR2 FQNEAQ. The length of the CDR3 is 17 residues. CDR3 loop: CASSPDAGRGSYNEQFF. The CDR3 region has the DNA TGTGCCAGCAGCCCCGATGCGGGAAGGGGGTCCTACAATGAGCAGTTCTTC.

This clone was detected only a few times. Distinct nucleotide sequences in the sample also encode this CDR3. J is TRBJ1-2 and V is TRBV28, with D perhaps TRBD1 (6 bases). V was shortened by 6 bases and J by 3 bases, with 11 bases between the two germline ends. This CDR3 is 13 amino acids long. CDR1 MDHEN and CDR2 SYDVKM come from the germline V gene. This CDR3 is CASSPGTYYGYTF. As DNA, the CDR3 is TGTGCCAGCAGCCCTGGGACATACTATGGCTACACCTTC.

Written as DNA, the CDR3 is TGTGCCAGCAGCTTTGCAGGCCACCCGGTTCAGCCCCAGCATTTT. Protein sequence: CASSFAGHPVQPQHF. The chain combines TRBV12-1 with TRBJ1-5. TRBV12-1 is a recognized pseudogene. The CDR3 sequence is 15 residues long.

CDR3 nucleotide sequence: TGTGCCAGCAGCCAAGATGTGGCGAACACTGAAGCTTTCTTT. Amino acids: CASSQDVANTEAFF. The chain couples TRBV4-2 to TRBJ1-1; no clear D. This CDR3 is built from 14 residues. V was pared by 0 bases and J by 1 base, with 6 bases between. Per germline, CDR1 LGHNA and CDR2 YNFKEQ.

V usage is TRBV4-2 and J usage is TRBJ2-1, with 9 bases aligning to TRBD1. The CDR3 runs to 15 residues. From germline, CDR1 is LGHNA and CDR2 YNFKEQ. V shed 0 bases and J 7 bases; nucleotides not matched to a gene: 4. CDR3 coding DNA: TGTGCCAGCAGCCAAGAACAGACAGGGGGGAATGAGCAGTTCTTC. It codes for CASSQEQTGGNEQFF.

This clone was detected once. V is TRBV7-9 and J is TRBJ1-1, with a possible D match to TRBD1 (6 bases). The CDR3 has 14 residues. From germline, CDR1 is SEHNR and CDR2 FQNEAQ (reference sequence). V lost 1 base and J lost 1, with 7 bases in between. CDR3 DNA: TGTGCCAGCAGCTTAGTCAGGGGGAACACTGAAGCTTTCTTT. This translates into CASSLVRGNTEAFF. The whole variable domain, filled in from reference TRBV7-9 and TRBJ1-1, reads DTGVSQNPRHKITKRGQNVTFRCDPISEHNRLYWYRQTLGQGPEFLTYFQNEAQLEKSRLLSDRFSAERPKGSFSTLEIQRTEQGDSAMYLCASSLVRGNTEAFFGQGTRLTVV.

J is TRBJ2-1 and V is TRBV19; 12 nucleotides line up with TRBD2. This CDR3 comprises 16 residues. Germline CDR1 LNHDA, CDR2 SQIVND (reference sequence). Unmatched junction bases numbered 9, after V lost 5 bases and J lost 7 bases. The CDR3 coding sequence is TGTGCCAGTAGTCGACCGGAACTAGCGGGAGGTAATGAGCAGTTCTTC. Amino acid sequence: CASSRPELAGGNEQFF.

Regarding this clone: Other DNA sequences from this sample encode an identical CDR3 as well. The chain combines TRBV29-1 with TRBJ2-1; possible D gene TRBD2, 6 bases. Trimming cost V 1 base and J 1 base, with 11 bases left between them. CDR1 is SQVTM and CDR2 is ANQGSEA in the germline V gene. There are 15 residues in the CDR3. For the CDR3, the DNA is TGCAGCGTTGAAGTCTGGGACTCGTCCTACAATGAGCAGTTCTTC. It encodes CSVEVWDSSYNEQFF.

The table lists this clone with a few counts. This sequence joins TRBV11-2 and TRBJ1-5; a weak D match, TRBD1 (6 bases). V dropped 4 bases and J dropped 4 bases, with 14 bases sitting between them. The germline V gene has CDR1 SGHAT and CDR2 FQNNGV. The CDR3 is 15 amino acids. DNA of the CDR3: TGTGCCAGCAGCTCCCAGGGGCAGGCAAATCAGCCCCAGCATTTT. Protein: CASSSQGQANQPQHF.